The T cell receptor beta chain under discussion was sequenced for a study of identical twins. Trimming pared 5 bases from V and 2 bases from J, leaving 10 bases between. The CDR3 loop spans 12 amino acids. Germline V lookup: CDR1 SQVTM, CDR2 ANQGSEA. This clonotype turned up a few times. TCRdb re-called the 5' RACE reads with MiXCR, one entry per CDR3 protein. The sample holds roughly 480,000 distinct CDR3 sequences; 24% are singletons and the top ten take approximately 2.9%. This sample was shared with a second study, whose subject was T cells expressing NK-cell markers. That paper notes: Seven HCMV-seropositive donors and one seronegative donor made up the eight sequenced donors.

The sequenced material came from CD4+ T cells sorted from blood. This sequence was found in a woman younger than 30 in good health. This chain joins TRBV29-1 and TRBJ2-7, with a weak D call TRBD2 (5 bases). CDR3: CSVTSGPYEQYF. The CDR3 nucleotides read TGCAGCGTTACCAGCGGACCCTACGAGCAGTACTTC.